These 5 T cell receptor beta chains were sequenced from one sample in a study of blood T cell repertoires in COVID-19. The protocol was immunoSEQ multiplex PCR, while the TCRdb copy is restricted to in-frame clones and leaves out a portion. The data contain about 120,000 clones, about 85% of them seen just once; the ten biggest clones take up roughly 12%. Material: peripheral blood. The receptors come from a man aged 60-69 years with acute or convalescent COVID-19.

The rearrangement uses TRBV3-1 (or the pseudogene TRBV3-2) and TRBJ1-2; D may be TRBD1 (6 bases). With 4 bases removed from V and 2 bases from J, the gap between germline ends came to 11 bases. The CDR3 consists of 14 residues. Germline loops: CDR1 LGHDT, CDR2 YNNKEL (reference sequence). The CDR3: CASSPRGGNYGYTF. The DNA of the CDR3 is TGTGCCAGCAGCCCGAGGGGGGGAAACTATGGCTACACCTTC.

J is TRBJ1-5 and V is TRBV28; the match to TRBD1 covers 7 bases. CDR3 size: 17 residues. Trimming cost V 5 bases and J 0 bases; bases outside gene matches: 10. CDR1 MDHEN and CDR2 SYDVKM come from the germline V gene. The CDR3 is CASSPSPGQHSNQPQHF. CDR3 bases: TGTGCCAGCAGTCCATCTCCGGGACAGCATAGCAATCAGCCCCAGCATTTT.

The chain joins TRBV14 to TRBJ2-3; D might be TRBD2 (6 bases). The V end lost 4 bases, the J end lost 4 bases, and 12 bases lay between the germline ends. Per the germline V gene, CDR1 is SGHDN and CDR2 is FVKESK. This CDR3 has 14 residues. CDR3 region: CASSRRGTADTQYF. In DNA form, the CDR3 reads TGTGCCAGCAGCCGACGGGGGACCGCAGATACGCAGTATTTT.

V is TRBV29-1 and J is TRBJ1-5; unclear D gene. Trimming shortened V by 4 bases and J by 5 bases, and 12 bases separated the two germline ends. Germline values: CDR1 SQVTM, CDR2 ANQGSEA. CDR3 length: 13 residues. CDR3 residues: CSVGASPDQPQHF. CDR3 coding DNA: TGCAGCGTTGGGGCCTCGCCCGATCAGCCCCAGCATTTT.

The chain is built from TRBV7-9 and TRBJ2-2; 9 nucleotides align to TRBD2. Germline V CDR1 and CDR2: SEHNR, FQNEAQ (reference sequence). With V trimmed by 0 bases and J by 1 base, 0 bases remained unmatched. The CDR3 consists of 16 residues. CDR3 coding DNA: TGTGCCAGCAGCTTAGCACTAGCGGGGAACACCGGGGAGCTGTTTTTT. Amino acids: CASSLALAGNTGELFF.